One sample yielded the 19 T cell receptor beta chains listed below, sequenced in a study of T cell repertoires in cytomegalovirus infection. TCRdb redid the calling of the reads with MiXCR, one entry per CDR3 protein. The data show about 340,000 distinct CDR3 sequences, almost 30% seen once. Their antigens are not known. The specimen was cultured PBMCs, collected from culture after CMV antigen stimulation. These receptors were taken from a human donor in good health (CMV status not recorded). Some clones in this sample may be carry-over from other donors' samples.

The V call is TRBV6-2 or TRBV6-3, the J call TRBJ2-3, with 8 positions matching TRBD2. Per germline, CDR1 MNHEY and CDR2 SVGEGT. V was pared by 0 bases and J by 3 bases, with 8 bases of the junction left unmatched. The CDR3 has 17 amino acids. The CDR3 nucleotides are TGTGCCAGCAGTTACTCGAAGCGGGGGCTGGTGACAGATACGCAGTATTTT. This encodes CASSYSKRGLVTDTQYF.

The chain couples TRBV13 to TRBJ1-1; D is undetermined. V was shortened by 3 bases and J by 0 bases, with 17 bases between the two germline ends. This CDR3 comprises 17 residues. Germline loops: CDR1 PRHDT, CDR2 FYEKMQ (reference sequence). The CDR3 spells CASSFPQWFSVNTEAFF. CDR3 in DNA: TGTGCCAGCAGCTTCCCACAGTGGTTCTCCGTGAACACTGAAGCTTTCTTT.

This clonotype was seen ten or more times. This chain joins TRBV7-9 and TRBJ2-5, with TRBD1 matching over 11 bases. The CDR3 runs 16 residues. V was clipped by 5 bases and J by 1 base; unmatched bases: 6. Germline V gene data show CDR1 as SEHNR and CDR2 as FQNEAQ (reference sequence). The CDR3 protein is CASSPGQGAGQETQYF. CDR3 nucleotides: TGTGCCAGCAGCCCCGGACAGGGGGCCGGCCAAGAGACCCAGTACTTC.

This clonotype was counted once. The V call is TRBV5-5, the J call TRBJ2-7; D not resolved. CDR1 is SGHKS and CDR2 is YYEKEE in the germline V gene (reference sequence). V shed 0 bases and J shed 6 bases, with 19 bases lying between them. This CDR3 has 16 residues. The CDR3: CASSLGWQVLLAEQYF. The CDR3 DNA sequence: TGTGCCAGCAGCTTGGGTTGGCAGGTCCTTCTCGCCGAGCAGTACTTC. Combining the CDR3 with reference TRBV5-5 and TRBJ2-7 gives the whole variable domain DAGVTQSPTHLIKTRGQQVTLRCSPISGHKSVSWYQQVLGQGPQFIFQYYEKEERGRGNFPDRFSARQFPNYSSELNVNALLLGDSALYLCASSLGWQVLLAEQYFGPGTRLTVT.

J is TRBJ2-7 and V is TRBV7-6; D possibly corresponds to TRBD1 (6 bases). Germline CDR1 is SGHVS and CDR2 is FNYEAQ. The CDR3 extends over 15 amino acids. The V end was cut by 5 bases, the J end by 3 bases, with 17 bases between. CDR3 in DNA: TGTGCCAGCAGCCCCCGGACAGCACCAAACTACGAGCAGTACTTC. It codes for CASSPRTAPNYEQYF.

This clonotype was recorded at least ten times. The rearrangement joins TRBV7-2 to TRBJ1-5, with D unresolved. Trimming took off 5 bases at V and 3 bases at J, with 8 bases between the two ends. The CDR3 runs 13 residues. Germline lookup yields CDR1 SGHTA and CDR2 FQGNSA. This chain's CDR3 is CASSPVVNQPQHF. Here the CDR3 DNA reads TGTGCCAGCAGCCCGGTGGTCAATCAGCCCCAGCATTTT.

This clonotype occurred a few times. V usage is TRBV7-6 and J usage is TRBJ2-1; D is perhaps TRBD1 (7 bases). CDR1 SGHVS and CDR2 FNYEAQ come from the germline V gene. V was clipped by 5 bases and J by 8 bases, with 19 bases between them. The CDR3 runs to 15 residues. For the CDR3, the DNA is TGTGCCAGCAGCACTCCTCGACAGGGACTCGATGAGCAGTTCTTC. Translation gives CASSTPRQGLDEQFF.

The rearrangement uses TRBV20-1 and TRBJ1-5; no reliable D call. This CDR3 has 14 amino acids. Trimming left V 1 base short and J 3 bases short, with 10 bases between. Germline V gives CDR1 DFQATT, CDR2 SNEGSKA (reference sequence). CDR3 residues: CSARVGSNNQPQHF. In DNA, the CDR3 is TGCAGTGCTAGAGTGGGAAGCAACAATCAGCCCCAGCATTTT.

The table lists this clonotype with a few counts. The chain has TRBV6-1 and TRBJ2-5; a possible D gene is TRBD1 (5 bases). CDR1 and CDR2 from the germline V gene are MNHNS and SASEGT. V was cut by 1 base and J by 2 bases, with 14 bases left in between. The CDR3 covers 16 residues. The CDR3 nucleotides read TGTGCCAGCAGTGAAGGCTTCGACAGAATTCAAGAGACCCAGTACTTC. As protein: CASSEGFDRIQETQYF.

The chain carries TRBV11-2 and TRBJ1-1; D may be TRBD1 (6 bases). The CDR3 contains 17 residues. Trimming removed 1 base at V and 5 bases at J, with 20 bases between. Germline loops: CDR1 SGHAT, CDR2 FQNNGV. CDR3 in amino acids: CASSLGGVRGRRTEAFF. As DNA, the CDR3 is TGTGCCAGCAGCTTAGGAGGTGTTCGGGGGCGCCGTACTGAAGCTTTCTTT.

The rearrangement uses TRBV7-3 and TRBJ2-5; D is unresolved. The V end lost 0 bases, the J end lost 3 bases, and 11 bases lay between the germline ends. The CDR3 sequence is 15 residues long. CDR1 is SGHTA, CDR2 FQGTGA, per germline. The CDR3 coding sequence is TGTGCCAGCAGCTTAACCGCCCAGAGAGAAGAGACCCAGTACTTC. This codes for CASSLTAQREETQYF.

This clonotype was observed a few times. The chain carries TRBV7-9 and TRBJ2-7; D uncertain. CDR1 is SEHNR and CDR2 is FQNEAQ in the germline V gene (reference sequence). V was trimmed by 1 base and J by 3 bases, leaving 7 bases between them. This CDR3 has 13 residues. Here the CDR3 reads CASSLVGLYEQYF. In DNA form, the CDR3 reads TGTGCCAGCAGCTTAGTCGGTCTCTACGAGCAGTACTTC.

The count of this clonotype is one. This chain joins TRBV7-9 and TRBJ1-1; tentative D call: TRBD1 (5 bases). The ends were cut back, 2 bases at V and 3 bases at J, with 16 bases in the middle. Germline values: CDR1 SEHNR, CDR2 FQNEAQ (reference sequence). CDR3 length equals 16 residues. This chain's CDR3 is CASSLWQGRLYTEAFF. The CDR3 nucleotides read TGTGCCAGCAGCTTATGGCAGGGACGCCTTTACACTGAAGCTTTCTTT. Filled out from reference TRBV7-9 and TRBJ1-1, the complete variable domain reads DTGVSQNPRHKITKRGQNVTFRCDPISEHNRLYWYRQTLGQGPEFLTYFQNEAQLEKSRLLSDRFSAERPKGSFSTLEIQRTEQGDSAMYLCASSLWQGRLYTEAFFGQGTRLTVV.

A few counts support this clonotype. CDR3 DNA: TGTGCCAGCAGCTTAAGGACGGGGGGGCAGTATTTT. Protein product: CASSLRTGGQYF. The chain has TRBV7-2 and TRBJ2-3; 7 bases match TRBD2. J gave up 11 bases and V 2 bases, and 4 bases lay outside the gene matches. Germline V gene sequence: CDR1 SGHTA, CDR2 FQGNSA. CDR3 length: 12 residues.

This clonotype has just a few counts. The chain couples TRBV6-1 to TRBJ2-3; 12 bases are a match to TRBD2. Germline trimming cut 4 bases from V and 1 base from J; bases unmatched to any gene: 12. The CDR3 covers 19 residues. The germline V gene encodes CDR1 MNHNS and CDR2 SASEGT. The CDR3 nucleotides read TGTGCCAGCAGTGCTTATAGAAGGCTAGCGGGAGGGGGCACAGATACGCAGTATTTT. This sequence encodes CASSAYRRLAGGGTDTQYF.

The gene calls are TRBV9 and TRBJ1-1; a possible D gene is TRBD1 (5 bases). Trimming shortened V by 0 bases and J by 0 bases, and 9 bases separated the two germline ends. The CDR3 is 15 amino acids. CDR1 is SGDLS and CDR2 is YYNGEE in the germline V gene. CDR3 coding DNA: TGTGCCAGCAGCGTAGGGGGGAGTCTGAACACTGAAGCTTTCTTT. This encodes CASSVGGSLNTEAFF.

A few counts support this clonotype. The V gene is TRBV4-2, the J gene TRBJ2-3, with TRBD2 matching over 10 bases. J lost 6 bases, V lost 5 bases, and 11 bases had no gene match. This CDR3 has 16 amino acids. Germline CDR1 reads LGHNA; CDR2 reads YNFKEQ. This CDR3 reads CASSTSAKRGGDTQYF. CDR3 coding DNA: TGTGCCAGCAGCACCAGCGCTAAGCGGGGGGGGGATACGCAGTATTTT.

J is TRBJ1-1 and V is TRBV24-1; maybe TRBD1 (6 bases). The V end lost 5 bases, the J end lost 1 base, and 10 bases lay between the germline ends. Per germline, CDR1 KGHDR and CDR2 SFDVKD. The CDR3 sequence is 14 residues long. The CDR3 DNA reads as TGTGCCACCAGTGCCACGACAGGGAACACTGAAGCTTTCTTT. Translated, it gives CATSATTGNTEAFF.

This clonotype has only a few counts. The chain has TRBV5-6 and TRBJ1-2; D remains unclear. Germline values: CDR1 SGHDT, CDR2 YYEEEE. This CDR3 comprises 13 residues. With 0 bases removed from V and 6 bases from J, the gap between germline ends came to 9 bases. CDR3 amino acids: CASSLGTENGYTF. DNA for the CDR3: TGTGCCAGCAGCTTGGGGACCGAGAATGGCTACACCTTC.